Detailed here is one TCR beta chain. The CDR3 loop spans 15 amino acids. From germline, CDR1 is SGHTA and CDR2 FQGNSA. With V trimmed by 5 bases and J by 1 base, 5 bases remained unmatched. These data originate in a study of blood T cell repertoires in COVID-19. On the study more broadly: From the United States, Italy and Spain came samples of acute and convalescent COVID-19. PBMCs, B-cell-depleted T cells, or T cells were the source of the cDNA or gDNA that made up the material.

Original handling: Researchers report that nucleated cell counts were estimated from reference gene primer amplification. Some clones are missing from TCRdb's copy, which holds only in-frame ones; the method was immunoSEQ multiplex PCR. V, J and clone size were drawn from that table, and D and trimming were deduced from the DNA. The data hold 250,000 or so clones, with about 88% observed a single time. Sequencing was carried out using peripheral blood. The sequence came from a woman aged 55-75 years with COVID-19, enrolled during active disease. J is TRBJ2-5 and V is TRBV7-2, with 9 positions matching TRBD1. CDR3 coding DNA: TGTGCCAGCAGCCACCCGACAGGGGGCCAAGAGACCCAGTACTTC. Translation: CASSHPTGGQETQYF.